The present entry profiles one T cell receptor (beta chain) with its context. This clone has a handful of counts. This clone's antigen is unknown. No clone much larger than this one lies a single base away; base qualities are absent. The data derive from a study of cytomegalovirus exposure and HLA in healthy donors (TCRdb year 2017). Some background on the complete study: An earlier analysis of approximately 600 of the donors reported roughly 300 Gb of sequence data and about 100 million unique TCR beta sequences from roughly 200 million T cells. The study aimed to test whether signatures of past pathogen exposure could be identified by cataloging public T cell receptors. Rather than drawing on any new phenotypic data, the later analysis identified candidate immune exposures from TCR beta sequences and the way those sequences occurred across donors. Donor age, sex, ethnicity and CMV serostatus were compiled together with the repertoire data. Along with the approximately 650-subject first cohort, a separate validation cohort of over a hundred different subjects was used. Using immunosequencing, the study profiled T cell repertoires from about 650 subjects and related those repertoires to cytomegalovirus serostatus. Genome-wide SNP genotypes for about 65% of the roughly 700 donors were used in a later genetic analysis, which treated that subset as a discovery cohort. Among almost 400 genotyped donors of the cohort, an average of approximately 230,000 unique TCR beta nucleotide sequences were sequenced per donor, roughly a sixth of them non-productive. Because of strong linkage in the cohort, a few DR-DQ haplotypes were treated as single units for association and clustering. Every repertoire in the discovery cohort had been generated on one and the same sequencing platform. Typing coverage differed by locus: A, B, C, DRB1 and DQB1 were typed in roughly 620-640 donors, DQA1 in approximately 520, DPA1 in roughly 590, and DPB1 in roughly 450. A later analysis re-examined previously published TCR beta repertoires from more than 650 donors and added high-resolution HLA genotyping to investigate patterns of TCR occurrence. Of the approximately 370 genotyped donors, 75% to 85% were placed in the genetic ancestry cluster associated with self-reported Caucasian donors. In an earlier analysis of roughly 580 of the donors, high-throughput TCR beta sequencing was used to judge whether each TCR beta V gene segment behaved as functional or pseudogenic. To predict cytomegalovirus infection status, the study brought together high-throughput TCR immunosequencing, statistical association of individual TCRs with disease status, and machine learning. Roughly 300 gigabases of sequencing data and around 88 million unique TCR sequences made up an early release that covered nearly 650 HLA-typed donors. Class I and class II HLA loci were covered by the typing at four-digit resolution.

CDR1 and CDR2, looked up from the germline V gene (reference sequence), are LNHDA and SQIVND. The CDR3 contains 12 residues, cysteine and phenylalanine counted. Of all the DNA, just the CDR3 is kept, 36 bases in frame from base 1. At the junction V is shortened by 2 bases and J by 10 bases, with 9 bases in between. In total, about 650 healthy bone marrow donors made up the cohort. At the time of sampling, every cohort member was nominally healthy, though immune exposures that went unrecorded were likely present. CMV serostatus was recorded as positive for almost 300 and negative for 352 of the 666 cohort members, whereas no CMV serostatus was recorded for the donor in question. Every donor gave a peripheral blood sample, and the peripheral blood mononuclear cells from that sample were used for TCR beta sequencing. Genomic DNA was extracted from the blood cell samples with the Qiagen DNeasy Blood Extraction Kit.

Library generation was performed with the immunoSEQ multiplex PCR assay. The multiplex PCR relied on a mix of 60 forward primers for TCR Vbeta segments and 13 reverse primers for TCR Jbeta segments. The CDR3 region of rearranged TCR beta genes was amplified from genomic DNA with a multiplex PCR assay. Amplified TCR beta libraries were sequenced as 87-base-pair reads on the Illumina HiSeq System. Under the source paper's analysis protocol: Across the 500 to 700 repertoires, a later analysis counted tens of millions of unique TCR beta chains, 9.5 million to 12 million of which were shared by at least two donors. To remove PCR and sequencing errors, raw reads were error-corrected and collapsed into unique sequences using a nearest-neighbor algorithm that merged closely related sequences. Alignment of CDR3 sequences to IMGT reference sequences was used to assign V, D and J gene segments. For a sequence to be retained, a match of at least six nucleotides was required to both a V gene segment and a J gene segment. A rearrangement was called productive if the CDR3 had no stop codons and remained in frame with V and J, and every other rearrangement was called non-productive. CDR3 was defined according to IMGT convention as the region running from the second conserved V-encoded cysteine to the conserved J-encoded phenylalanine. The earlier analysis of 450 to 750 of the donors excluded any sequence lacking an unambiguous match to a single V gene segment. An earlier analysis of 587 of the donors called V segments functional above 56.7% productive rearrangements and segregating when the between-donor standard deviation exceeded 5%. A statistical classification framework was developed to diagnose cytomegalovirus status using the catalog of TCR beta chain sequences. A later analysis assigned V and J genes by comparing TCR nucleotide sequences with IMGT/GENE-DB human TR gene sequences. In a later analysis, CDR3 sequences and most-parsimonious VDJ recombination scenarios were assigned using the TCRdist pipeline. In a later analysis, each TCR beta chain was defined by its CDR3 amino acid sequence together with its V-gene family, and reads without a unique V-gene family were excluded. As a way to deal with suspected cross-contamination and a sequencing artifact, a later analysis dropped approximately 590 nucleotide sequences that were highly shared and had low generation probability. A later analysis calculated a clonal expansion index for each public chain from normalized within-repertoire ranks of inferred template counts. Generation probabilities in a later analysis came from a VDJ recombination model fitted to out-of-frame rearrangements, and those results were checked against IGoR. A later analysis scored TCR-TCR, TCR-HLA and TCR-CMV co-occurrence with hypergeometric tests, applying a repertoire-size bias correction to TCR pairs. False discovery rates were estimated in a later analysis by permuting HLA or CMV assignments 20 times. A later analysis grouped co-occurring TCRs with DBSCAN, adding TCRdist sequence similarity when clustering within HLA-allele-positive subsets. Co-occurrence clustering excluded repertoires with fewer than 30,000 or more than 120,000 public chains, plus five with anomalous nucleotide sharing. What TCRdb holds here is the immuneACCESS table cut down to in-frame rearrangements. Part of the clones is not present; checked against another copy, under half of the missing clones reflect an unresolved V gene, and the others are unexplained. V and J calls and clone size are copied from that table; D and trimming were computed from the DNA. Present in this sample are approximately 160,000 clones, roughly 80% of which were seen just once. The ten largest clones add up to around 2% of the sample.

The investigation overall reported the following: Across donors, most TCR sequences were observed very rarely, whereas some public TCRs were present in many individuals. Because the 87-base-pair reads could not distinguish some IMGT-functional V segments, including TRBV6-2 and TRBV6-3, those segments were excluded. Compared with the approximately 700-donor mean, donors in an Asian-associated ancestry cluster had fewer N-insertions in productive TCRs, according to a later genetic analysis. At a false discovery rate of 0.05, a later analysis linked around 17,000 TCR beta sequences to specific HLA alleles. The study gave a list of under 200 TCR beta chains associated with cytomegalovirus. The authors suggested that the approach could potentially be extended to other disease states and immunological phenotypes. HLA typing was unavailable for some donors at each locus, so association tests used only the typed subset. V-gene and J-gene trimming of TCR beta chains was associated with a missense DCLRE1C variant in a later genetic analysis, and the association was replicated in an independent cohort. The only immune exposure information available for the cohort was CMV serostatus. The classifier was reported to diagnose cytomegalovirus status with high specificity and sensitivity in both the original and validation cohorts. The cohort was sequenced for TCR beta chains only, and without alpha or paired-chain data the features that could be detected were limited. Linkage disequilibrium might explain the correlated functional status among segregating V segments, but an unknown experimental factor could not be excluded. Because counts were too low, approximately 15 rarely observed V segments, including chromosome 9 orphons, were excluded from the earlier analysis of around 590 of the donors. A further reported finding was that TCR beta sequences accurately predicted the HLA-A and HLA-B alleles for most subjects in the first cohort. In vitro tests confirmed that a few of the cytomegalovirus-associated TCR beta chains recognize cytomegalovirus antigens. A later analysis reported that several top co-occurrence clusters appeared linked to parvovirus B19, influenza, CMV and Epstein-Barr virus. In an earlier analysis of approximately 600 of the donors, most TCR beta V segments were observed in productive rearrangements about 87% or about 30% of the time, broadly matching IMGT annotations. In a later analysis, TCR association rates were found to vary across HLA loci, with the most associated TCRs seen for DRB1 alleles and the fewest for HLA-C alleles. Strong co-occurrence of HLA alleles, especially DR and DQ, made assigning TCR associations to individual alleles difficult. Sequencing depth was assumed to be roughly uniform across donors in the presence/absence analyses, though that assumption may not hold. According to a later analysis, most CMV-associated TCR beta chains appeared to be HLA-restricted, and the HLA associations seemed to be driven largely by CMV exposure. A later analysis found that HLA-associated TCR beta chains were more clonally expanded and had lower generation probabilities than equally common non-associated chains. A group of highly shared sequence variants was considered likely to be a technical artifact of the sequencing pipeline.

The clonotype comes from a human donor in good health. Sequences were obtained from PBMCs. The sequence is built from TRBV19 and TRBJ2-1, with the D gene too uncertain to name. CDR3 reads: CASSISLREQFF. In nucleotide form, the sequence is TGTGCCAGTAGTATATCGCTGAGGGAGCAGTTCTTC.